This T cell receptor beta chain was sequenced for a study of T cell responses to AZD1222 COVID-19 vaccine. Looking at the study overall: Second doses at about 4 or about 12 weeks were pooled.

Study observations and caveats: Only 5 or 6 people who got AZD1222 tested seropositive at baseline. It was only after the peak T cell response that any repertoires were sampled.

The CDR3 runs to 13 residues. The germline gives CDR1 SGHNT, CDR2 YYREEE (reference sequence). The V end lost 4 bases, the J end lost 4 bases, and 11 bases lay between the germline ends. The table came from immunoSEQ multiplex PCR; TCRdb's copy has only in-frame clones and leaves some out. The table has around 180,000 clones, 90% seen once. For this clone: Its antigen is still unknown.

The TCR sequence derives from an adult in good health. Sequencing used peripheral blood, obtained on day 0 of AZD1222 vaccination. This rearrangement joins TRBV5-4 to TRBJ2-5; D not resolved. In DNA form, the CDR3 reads TGTGCCAGCAGCCCCCTCGCCGGAGAGACCCAGTACTTC. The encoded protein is CASSPLAGETQYF.